In its sample, the clone carrying this T cell receptor beta chain was seen a few times. Its antigen remains unknown. This CDR3 is 15 amino acids long. Germline CDR1 and CDR2: KGHSH and LQKENI. V lost 6 bases to trimming and J lost 1 base, with 15 bases between them. Sequencing was performed with immunoSEQ multiplex PCR; in TCRdb, only in-frame clones are kept and a portion is missing. The table lists about 54,000 clones, nearly 70% of them singletons. The sample is drawn from a study of CD4+ T cells in melanoma. Broader study findings: In melanoma, neoantigen-specific CD4+ T cells reportedly differed in differentiation state. CD8+ T cell, macrophage and B cell function reportedly correlated with neoantigen-specific CD4+ T cells.

Source material: tumor tissue. The TCR sequence derives from a human donor with melanoma. The chain uses TRBV18 and TRBJ1-1; unclear D gene. This CDR3 reads CASSPNGDANTEAFF. The DNA of the CDR3 is TGTGCCAGCTCCCCAAACGGGGATGCGAACACTGAAGCTTTCTTT.